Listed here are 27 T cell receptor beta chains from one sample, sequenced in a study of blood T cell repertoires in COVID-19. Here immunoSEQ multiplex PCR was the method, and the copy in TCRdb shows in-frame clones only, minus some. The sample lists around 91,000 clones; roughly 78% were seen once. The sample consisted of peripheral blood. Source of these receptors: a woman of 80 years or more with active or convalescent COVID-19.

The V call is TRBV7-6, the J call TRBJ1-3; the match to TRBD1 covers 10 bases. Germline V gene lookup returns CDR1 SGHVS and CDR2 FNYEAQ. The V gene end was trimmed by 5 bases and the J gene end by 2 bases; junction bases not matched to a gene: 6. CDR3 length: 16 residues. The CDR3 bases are TGTGCCAGCAGCCCCCGACAGGGGGCCGCTGGAAACACCATATATTTT. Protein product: CASSPRQGAAGNTIYF.

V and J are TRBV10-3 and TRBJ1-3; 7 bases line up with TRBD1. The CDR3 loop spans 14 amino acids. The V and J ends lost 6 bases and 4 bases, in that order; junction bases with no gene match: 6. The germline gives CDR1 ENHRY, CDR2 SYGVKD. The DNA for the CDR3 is TGTGCCATCAGCCAACAGGGGACCGGAAACACCATATATTTT. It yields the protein CAISQQGTGNTIYF.

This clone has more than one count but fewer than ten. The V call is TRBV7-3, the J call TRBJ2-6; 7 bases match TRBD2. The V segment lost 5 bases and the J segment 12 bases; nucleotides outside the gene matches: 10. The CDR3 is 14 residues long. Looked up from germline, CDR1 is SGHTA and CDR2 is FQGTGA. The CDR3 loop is CASSRIGGVAVLTF. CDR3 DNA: TGTGCCAGCAGCCGGATTGGGGGGGTTGCCGTCCTGACTTTC. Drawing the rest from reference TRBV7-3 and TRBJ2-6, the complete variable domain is GAGVSQTPSNKVTEKGKYVELRCDPISGHTALYWYRQSLGQGPEFLIYFQGTGAADDSGLPNDRFFAVRPEGSVSTLKIQRTERGDSAVYLCASSRIGGVAVLTFGAGSRLTVL.

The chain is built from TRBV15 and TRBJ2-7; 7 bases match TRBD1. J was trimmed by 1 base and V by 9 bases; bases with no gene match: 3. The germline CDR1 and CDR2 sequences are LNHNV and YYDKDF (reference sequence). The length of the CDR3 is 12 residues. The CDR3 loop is CATSGQSYEQYF. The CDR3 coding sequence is TGTGCCACATCGGGACAGTCCTACGAGCAGTACTTC.

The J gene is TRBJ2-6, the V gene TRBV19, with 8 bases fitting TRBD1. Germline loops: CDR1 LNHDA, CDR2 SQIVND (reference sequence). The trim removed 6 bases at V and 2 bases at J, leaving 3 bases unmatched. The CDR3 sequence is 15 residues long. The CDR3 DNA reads TGTGCCAGTAGCTCGGACAGGGCTGGGGCCAACGTCCTGACTTTC. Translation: CASSSDRAGANVLTF.

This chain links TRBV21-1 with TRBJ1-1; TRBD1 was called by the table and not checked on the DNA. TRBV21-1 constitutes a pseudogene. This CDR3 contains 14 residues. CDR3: CASSRRGLNTEAFF. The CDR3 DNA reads TGTGCCAGCAGCAGAAGGGGATTGAACACTGAAGCTTTCTTT.

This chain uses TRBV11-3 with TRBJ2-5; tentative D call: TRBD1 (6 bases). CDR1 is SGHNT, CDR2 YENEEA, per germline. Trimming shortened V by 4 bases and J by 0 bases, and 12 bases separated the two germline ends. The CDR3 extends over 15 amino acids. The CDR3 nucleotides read TGTGCCAGCAGCTCAGGCCCAGGGGACCAAGAGACCCAGTACTTC. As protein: CASSSGPGDQETQYF.

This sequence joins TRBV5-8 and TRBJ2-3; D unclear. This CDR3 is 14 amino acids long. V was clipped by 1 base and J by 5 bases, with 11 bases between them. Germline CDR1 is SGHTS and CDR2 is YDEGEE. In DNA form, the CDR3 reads TGTGCCAGCAGCTTGATGAGGTTTTTAGATACGCAGTATTTT. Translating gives CASSLMRFLDTQYF.

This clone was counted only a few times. CDR3 bases: TGTGCCAGCAGTTTAGGACAGGGAAATTCACCCCTCCACTTT. Protein sequence: CASSLGQGNSPLHF. The gene calls are TRBV28 and TRBJ1-6; 8 bases map to TRBD1. The CDR3 is 14 amino acids. V dropped 2 bases and J dropped 7; count of bases not matched to a gene: 1. In germline, CDR1 is MDHEN, CDR2 SYDVKM.

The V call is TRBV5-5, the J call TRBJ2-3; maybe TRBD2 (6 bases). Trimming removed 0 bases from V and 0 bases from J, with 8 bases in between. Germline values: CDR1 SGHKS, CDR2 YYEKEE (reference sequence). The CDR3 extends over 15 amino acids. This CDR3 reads CASSLELASTDTQYF. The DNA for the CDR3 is TGTGCCAGCAGCTTGGAACTAGCCAGCACAGATACGCAGTATTTT.

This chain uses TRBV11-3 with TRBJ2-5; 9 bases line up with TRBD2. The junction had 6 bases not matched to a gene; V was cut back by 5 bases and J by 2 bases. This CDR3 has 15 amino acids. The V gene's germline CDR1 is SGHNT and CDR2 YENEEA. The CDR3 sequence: CASSAGGGQQETQYF. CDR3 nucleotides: TGTGCCAGCAGCGCGGGAGGGGGCCAACAAGAGACCCAGTACTTC.

The CDR3 region is CASSSGGGRRQYF. The CDR3 DNA reads as TGTGCCAGCAGTTCCGGGGGAGGGAGAAGACAGTACTTC. The rearrangement joins TRBV6-5 to TRBJ2-7; 7 nucleotides align to TRBD2. Germline-derived CDR1 and CDR2 are MNHEY and SVGAGI. V lost 4 bases and J lost 10; bases outside the gene matches: 10. This CDR3 is built from 13 residues.

CDR3: CASSPFTGLTSTDTQYF. The CDR3, as DNA: TGTGCCAGCTCACCATTCACAGGGTTAACTAGCACAGATACGCAGTATTTT. The V call is TRBV18, the J call TRBJ2-3; D may be TRBD1 (6 bases). The CDR3 sequence is 17 residues long. V was clipped by 2 bases and J by 0 bases, with 15 bases between them. CDR1 and CDR2 (germline): KGHSH, LQKENI. Full variable domain (outside the CDR3, taken from reference TRBV18 and TRBJ2-3): NAGVMQNPRHLVRRRGQEARLRCSPMKGHSHVYWYRQLPEEGLKFMVYLQKENIIDESGMPKERFSAEFPKEGPSILRIQQVVRGDSAAYFCASSPFTGLTSTDTQYFGPGTRLTVL.

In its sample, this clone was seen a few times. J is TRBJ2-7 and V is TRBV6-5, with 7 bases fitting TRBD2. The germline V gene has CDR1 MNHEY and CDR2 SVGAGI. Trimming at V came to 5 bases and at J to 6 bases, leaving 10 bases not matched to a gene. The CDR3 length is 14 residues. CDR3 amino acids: CASSHKRESAEQYF. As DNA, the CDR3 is TGTGCCAGCAGTCACAAGCGGGAATCTGCCGAGCAGTACTTC.

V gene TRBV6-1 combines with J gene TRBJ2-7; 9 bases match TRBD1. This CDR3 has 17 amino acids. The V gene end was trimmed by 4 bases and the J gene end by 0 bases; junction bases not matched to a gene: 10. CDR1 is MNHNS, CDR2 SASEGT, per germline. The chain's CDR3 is CASSVTGTGWSSYEQYF. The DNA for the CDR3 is TGTGCCAGCAGTGTGACCGGGACAGGGTGGAGCTCCTACGAGCAGTACTTC.

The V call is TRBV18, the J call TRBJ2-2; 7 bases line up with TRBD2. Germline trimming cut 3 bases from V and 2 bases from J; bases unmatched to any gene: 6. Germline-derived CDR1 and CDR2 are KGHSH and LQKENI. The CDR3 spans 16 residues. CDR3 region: CASSPILAANTGELFF. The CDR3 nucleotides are TGTGCCAGCTCACCCATTCTAGCGGCAAACACCGGGGAGCTGTTTTTT.

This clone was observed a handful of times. The CDR3 reads CASRDRNYGYTF. The CDR3 bases are TGTGCCAGCCGGGACAGAAACTATGGCTACACCTTC. This chain uses TRBV10-3 with TRBJ1-2, with 7 bases fitting TRBD1. The CDR3 runs 12 residues. J gave up 2 bases and V 10 bases, and 4 bases lay outside the gene matches. Germline CDR1 and CDR2: ENHRY and SYGVKD.

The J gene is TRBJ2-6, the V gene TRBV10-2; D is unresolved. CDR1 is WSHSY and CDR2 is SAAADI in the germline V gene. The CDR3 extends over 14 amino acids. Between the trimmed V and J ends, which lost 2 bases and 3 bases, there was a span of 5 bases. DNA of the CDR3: TGCGCCAGCAGTGAGAACGGTGGGGCCAACGTCCTGACTTTC. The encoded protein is CASSENGGANVLTF.

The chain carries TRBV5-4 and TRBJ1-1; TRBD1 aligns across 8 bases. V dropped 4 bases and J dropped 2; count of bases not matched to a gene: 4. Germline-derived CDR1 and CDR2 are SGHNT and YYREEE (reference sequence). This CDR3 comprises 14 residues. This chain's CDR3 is CASSGQGINTEAFF. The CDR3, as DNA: TGTGCCAGCAGCGGACAGGGAATTAACACTGAAGCTTTCTTT.

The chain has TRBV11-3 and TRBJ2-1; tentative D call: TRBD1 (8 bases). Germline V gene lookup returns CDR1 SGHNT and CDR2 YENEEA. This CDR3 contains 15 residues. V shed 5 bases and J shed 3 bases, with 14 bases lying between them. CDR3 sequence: CASSPGGGSYNEQFF. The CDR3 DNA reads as TGTGCCAGCAGCCCAGGGGGCGGGAGCTACAATGAGCAGTTCTTC.

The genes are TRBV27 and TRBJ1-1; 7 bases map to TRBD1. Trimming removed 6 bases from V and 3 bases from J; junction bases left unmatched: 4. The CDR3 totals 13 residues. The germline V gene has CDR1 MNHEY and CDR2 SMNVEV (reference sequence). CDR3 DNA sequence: TGTGCCAGCAGGAACAGGGGAGACACTGAAGCTTTCTTT. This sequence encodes CASRNRGDTEAFF.

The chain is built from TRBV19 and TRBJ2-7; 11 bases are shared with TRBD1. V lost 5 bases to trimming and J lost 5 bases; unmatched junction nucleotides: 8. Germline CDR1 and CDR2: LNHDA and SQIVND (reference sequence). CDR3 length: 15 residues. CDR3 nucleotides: TGTGCCAGTAGTCCAGGACAGGGGGCATTCCACGAGCAGTACTTC. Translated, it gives CASSPGQGAFHEQYF.

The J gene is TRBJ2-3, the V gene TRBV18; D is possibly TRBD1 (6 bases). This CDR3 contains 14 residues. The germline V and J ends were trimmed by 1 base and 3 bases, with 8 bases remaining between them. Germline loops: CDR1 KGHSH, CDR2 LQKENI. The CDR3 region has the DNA TGTGCCAGCTCACCACAGACAGGTACAGATACGCAGTATTTT. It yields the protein CASSPQTGTDTQYF.

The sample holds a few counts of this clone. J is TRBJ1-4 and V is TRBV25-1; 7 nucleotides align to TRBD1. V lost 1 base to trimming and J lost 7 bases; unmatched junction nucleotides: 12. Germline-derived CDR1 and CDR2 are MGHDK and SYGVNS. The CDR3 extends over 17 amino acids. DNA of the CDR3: TGTGCCAGCAGTGAATCGACAGGGTTCGATGGGGGTGAAAAACTGTTTTTT. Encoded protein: CASSESTGFDGGEKLFF.

The CDR3 coding sequence is TGCGCCAGCAGCTTCGGAGAGACCCAGTACTTC. Translation: CASSFGETQYF. The genes are TRBV5-1 and TRBJ2-5, with unresolved D. V lost 2 bases and J 4 bases, leaving 3 bases between the germline ends. This CDR3 is 11 amino acids long. CDR1 and CDR2 from the germline V gene are SGHRS and YFSETQ.

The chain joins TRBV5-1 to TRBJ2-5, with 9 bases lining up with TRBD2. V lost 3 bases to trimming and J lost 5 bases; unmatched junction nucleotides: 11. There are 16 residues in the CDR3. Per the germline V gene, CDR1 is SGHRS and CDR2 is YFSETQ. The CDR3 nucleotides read TGCGCCAGCAGCTCGGTGGGAGTAGCGGGAGTGGAGACCCAGTACTTC. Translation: CASSSVGVAGVETQYF.

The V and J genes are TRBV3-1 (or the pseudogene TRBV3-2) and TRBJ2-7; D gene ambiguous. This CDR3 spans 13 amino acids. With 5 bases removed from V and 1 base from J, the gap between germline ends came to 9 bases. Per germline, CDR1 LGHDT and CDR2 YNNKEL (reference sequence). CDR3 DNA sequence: TGTGCCAGCAGCTCTCAGAGGTCCTACGAGCAGTACTTC. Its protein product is CASSSQRSYEQYF.